These 8 T cell receptor beta chains share one sample of origin, sequenced in a study of cytomegalovirus exposure and HLA in healthy donors. PCR involved 60 Vbeta and 13 Jbeta primers. Assay used: immunoSEQ multiplex PCR; TCRdb lists only in-frame clones, some missing. The sample has some 120,000 clones, roughly 80% seen once. The specimen was PBMCs. The receptors were gathered from a man between 18 and 29 years old in good health and CMV-seropositive.

The chain combines TRBV9 with TRBJ2-5; 8 nucleotides line up with TRBD1. Germline V gives CDR1 SGDLS, CDR2 YYNGEE. Unmatched junction bases numbered 5, after V lost 3 bases and J lost 4 bases. The CDR3 contains 14 residues. CDR3 DNA sequence: TGTGCCAGCAGCGCCCGGGACAGGCCAGAGACCCAGTACTTC. Encoded protein: CASSARDRPETQYF.

This chain connects TRBV11-2 to TRBJ1-1; weak D call: TRBD1 (5 bases). This CDR3 has 13 residues. Trimming shortened V by 0 bases and J by 12 bases, and 14 bases separated the two germline ends. CDR1 and CDR2 (germline): SGHAT, FQNNGV. CDR3 sequence reads: CASSLDFGGQTFF. Written as DNA, the CDR3 is TGTGCCAGCAGCTTAGATTTCGGGGGTCAGACTTTCTTT.

This rearrangement joins TRBV5-1 to TRBJ2-2; 10 nucleotides match TRBD2. Germline V gives CDR1 SGHRS, CDR2 YFSETQ. The CDR3 length is 16 residues. Trimming at V came to 3 bases and at J to 2 bases, leaving 4 bases not matched to a gene. As DNA, the CDR3 is TGCGCCAGCAGCTCCCGGACTAGCGGTAACACCGGGGAGCTGTTTTTT. It is translated as CASSSRTSGNTGELFF.

The gene calls are TRBV27 and TRBJ2-1, with a tentative D call TRBD2 (7 bases). CDR1 is MNHEY, CDR2 SMNVEV, per germline (reference sequence). The CDR3 is 13 residues long. Trimming took off 8 bases at V and 7 bases at J, with 15 bases between the two ends. The CDR3 coding sequence is TGTGCCAGCGGGAGGGGGGCGGGGAATGAGCAGTTCTTC. This gives the protein CASGRGAGNEQFF.

The CDR3 DNA reads TGTGCCAGTAGTCCCTCTAGCGGGGCCCACAATGAGCAGTTCTTC. Translating gives CASSPSSGAHNEQFF. The chain has TRBV19 and TRBJ2-1; the match to TRBD2 covers 9 bases. This CDR3 spans 15 amino acids. After removal of 5 bases from V and 5 bases from J, the junction contained 7 bases not matched to a gene. Germline CDR1 is LNHDA and CDR2 is SQIVND (reference sequence).

V is TRBV9 and J is TRBJ2-1; 10 bases match TRBD2. The CDR3 runs to 15 residues. With V trimmed by 4 bases and J by 2 bases, 3 bases remained unmatched. Germline CDR1 reads SGDLS; CDR2 reads YYNGEE. CDR3 amino acids: CASSKSGGAYNEQFF. In DNA form, the CDR3 reads TGTGCCAGCAGCAAAAGCGGGGGGGCCTACAATGAGCAGTTCTTC.

The chain links TRBV6-5 to TRBJ2-7, with TRBD2 matching over 12 bases. Germline V gene sequence: CDR1 MNHEY, CDR2 SVGAGI. Germline trimming cut 2 bases from V and 4 bases from J; bases unmatched to any gene: 0. This CDR3 spans 14 amino acids. The CDR3 DNA is TGTGCCAGCAGTTACCTAGCGGGGGGGTACGAGCAGTACTTC. Its translation: CASSYLAGGYEQYF.

This clone is a singleton in its sample. The chain uses TRBV4-1 and TRBJ2-7; 7 bases agree with TRBD1. V trimming: 0 bases; J trimming: 2 bases; junction bases outside the gene matches: 4. The CDR3 is 15 amino acids. The germline V gene has CDR1 MGHRA and CDR2 YSYEKL. In DNA, the CDR3 is TGCGCCAGCAGCCAAGAAGGGACAGTAACCTACGAGCAGTACTTC. Translated: CASSQEGTVTYEQYF.